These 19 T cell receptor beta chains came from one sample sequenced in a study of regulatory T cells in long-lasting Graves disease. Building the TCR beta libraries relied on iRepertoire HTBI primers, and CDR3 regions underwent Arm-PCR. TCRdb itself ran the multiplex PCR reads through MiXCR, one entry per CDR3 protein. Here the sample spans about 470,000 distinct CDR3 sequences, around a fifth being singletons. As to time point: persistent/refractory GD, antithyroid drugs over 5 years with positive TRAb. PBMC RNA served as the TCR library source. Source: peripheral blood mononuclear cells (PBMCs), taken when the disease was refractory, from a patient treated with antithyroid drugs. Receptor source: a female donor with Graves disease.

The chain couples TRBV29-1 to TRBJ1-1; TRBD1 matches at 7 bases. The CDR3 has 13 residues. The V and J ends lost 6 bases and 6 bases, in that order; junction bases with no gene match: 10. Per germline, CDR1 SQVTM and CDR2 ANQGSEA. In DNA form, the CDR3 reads TGCAGCGTGGGGGGACAGCACTTCCCTGAAGCTTTCTTT. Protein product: CSVGGQHFPEAFF.

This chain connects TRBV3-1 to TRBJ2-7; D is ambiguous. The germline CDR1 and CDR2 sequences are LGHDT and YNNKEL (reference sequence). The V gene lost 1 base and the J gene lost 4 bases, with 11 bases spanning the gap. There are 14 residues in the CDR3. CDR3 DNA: TGTGCCAGCAGCCAAGCAGTGGGAAAGTACGAGCAGTACTTC. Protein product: CASSQAVGKYEQYF.

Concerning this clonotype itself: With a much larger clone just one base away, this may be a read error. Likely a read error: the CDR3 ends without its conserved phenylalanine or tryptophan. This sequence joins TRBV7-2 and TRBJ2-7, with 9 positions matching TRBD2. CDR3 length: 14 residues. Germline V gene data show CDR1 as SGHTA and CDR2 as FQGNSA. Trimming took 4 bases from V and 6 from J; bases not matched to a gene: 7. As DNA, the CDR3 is TGTGCCAGCAGCTCTTTTAGCGGGAGCCCCGAGCAGTACCTC. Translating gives CASSSFSGSPEQYL.

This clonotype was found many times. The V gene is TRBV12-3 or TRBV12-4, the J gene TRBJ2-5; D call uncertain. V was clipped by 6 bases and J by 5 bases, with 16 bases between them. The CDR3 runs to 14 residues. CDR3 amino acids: CASSRDGGGETQYF. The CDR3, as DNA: TGTGCCAGCAGCCGAGACGGTGGTGGGGAGACCCAGTACTTC.

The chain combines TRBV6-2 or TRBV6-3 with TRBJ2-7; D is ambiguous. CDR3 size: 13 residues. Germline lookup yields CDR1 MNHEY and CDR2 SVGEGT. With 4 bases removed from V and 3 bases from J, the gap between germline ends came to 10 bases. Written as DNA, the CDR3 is TGTGCCAGCAGTTTCCCGACCCTCTACGAGCAGTACTTC. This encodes CASSFPTLYEQYF.

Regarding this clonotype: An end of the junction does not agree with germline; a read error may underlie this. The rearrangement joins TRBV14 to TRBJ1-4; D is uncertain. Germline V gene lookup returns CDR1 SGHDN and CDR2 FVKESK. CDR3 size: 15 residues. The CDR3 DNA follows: TGTGCCAGCAGCCGGTTCCGTTCAACTGATGAAAAACTGTTTTTT. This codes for CASSRFRSTDEKLFF.

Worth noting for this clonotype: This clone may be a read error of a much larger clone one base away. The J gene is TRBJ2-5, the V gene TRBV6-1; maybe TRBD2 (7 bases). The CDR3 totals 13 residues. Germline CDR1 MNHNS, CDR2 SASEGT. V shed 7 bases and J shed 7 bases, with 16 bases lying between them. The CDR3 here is CASKPGGTGTQYF. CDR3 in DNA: TGTGCCAGCAAGCCGGGGGGCACAGGGACCCAGTACTTC.

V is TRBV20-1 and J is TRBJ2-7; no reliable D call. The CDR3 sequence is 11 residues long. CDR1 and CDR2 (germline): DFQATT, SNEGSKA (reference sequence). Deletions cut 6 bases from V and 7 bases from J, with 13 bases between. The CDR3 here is CSAKTIREQYF. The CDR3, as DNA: TGCAGTGCCAAAACCATTAGAGAGCAGTACTTC.

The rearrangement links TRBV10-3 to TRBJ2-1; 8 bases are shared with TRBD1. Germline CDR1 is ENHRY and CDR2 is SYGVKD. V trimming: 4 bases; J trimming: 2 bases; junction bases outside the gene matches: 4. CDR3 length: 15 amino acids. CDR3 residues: CAISGDRGTYNEQFF. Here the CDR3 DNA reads TGTGCCATCAGTGGCGACAGGGGCACCTACAATGAGCAGTTCTTC.

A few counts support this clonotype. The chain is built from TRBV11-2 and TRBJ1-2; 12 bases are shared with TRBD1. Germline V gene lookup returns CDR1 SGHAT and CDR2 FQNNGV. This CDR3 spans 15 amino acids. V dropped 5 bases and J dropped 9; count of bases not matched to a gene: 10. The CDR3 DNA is TGTGCCAGCAGCGAGACCGCCGGGACAGGGGGCCGCTACACCTTC. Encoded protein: CASSETAGTGGRYTF.

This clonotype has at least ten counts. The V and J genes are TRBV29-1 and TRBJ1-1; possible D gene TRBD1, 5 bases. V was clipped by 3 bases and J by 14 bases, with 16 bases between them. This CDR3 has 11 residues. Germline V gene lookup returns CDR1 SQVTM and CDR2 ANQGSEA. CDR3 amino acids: CSVEGQGTSFF. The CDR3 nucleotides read TGCAGCGTTGAGGGGCAGGGTACTAGCTTCTTT. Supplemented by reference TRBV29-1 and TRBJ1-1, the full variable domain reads SAVISQKPSRDICQRGTSLTIQCQVDSQVTMMFWYRQQPGQSLTLIATANQGSEATYESGFVIDKFPISRPNLTFSTLTVSNMSPEDSSIYLCSVEGQGTSFFGQGTRLTVV.

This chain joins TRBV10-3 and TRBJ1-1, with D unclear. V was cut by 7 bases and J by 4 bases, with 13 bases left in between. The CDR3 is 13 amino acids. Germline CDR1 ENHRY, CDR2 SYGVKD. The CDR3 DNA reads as TGTGCCATCACGCTGGGGAAGACCACTGAAGCTTTCTTT. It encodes CAITLGKTTEAFF.

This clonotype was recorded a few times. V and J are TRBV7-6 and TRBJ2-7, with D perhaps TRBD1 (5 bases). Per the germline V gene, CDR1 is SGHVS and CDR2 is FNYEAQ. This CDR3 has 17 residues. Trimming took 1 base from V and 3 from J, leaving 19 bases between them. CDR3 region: CASSLEVAPQGDYEQYF. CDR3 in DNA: TGTGCCAGCAGCTTAGAAGTGGCACCCCAAGGGGACTACGAGCAGTACTTC.

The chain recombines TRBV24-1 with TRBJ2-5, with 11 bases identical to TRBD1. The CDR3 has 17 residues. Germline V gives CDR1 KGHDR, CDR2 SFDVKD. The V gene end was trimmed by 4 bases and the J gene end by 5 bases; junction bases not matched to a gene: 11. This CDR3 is CATSDTLGQGAFETQYF. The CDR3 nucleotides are TGTGCCACCAGTGACACCCTCGGACAGGGGGCTTTCGAGACCCAGTACTTC.

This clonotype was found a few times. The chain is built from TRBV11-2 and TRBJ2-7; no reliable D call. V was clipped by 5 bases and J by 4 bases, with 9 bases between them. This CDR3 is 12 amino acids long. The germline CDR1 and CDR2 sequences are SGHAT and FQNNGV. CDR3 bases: TGTGCCAGCAGCCTTCGAATATACGAGCAGTACTTC. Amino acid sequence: CASSLRIYEQYF.

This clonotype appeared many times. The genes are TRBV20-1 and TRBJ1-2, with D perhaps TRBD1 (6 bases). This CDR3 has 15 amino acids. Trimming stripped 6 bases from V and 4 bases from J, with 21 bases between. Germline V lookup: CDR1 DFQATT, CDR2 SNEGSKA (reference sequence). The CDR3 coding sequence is TGCAGTGCCCCAAGGACAGCCGTGAGGGGCTATGGCTACACCTTC. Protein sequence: CSAPRTAVRGYGYTF.

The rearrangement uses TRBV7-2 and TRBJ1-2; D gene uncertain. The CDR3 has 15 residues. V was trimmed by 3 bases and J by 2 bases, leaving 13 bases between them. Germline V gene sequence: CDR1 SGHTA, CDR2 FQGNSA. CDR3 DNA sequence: TGTGCCAGCAGCTTCGAGGAGGGCTCGAACTATGGCTACACCTTC. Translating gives CASSFEEGSNYGYTF.

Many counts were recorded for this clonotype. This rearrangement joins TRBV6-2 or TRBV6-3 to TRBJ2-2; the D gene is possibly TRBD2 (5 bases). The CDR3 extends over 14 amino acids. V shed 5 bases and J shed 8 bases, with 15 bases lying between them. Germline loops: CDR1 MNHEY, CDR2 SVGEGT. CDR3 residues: CASSEAVWEGELFF. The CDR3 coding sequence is TGTGCCAGCAGTGAAGCGGTTTGGGAAGGGGAGCTGTTTTTT.

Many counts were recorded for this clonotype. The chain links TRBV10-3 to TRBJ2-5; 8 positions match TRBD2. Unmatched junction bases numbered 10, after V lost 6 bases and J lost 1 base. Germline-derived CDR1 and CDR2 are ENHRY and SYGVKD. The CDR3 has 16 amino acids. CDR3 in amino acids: CAIREGLGGLQETQYF. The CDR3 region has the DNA TGTGCCATCAGGGAGGGACTAGGGGGACTCCAAGAGACCCAGTACTTC.